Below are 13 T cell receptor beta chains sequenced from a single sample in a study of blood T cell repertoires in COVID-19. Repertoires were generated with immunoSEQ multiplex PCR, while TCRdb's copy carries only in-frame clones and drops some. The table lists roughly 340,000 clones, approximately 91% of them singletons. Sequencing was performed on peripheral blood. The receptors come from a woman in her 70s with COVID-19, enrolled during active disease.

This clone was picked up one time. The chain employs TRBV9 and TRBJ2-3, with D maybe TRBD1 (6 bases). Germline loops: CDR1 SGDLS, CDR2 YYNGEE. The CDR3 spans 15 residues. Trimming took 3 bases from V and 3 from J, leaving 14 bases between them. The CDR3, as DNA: TGTGCCAGCAGCGAACAGGGTTTAGAAACAGATACGCAGTATTTT. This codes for CASSEQGLETDTQYF.

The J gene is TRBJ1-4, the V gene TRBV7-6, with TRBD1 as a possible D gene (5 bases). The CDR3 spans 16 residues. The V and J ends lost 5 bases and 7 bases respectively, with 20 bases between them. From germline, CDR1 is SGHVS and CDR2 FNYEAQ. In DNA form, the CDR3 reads TGTGCCAGCAGCCTTAGTTTGGGGGGTATGAGTGAAAAACTGTTTTTT. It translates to CASSLSLGGMSEKLFF.

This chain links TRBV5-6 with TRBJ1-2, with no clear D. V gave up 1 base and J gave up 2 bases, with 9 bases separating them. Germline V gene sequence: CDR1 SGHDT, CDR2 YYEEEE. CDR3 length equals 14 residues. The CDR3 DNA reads TGTGCCAGCAGCTTGCCTTTTCTCAACTATGGCTACACCTTC. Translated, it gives CASSLPFLNYGYTF.

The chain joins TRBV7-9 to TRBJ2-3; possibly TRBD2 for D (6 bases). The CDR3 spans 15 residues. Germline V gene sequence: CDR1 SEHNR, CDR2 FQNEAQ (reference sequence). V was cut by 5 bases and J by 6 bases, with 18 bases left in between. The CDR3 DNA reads TGTGCCAGCAGCCCTACCCCTGCGGGGACGGATACGCAGTATTTT. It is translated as CASSPTPAGTDTQYF.

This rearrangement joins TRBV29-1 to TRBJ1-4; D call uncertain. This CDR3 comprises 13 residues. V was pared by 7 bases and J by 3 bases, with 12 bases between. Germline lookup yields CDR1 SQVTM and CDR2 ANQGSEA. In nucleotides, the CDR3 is TGCAGCGCCTCAGGAGGCTCTAATGAAAAACTGTTTTTT. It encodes CSASGGSNEKLFF.

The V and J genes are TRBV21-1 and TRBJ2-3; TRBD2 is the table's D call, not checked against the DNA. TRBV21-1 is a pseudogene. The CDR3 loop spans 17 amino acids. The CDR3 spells CASSKSGGAQGTDTQYF. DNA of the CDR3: TGTGCCAGCAGCAAAAGTGGAGGGGCCCAAGGGACAGATACGCAGTATTTT.

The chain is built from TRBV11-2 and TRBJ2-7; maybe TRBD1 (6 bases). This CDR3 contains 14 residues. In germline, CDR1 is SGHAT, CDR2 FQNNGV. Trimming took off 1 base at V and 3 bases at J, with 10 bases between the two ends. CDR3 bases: TGTGCCAGCAGCTTAGGGACAGCGGTCTACGAGCAGTACTTC. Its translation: CASSLGTAVYEQYF.

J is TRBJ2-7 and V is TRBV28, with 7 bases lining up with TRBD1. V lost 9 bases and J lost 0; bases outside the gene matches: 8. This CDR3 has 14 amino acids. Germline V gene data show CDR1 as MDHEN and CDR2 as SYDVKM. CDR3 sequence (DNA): TGTGCCAGTGAGGGCCGACAGGGCTCCTACGAGCAGTACTTC. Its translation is CASEGRQGSYEQYF. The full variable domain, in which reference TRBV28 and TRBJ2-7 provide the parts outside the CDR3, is DVKVTQSSRYLVKRTGEKVFLECVQDMDHENMFWYRQDPGLGLRLIYFSYDVKMKEKGDIPEGYSVSREKKERFSLILESASTNQTSMYLCASEGRQGSYEQYFGPGTRLTVT.

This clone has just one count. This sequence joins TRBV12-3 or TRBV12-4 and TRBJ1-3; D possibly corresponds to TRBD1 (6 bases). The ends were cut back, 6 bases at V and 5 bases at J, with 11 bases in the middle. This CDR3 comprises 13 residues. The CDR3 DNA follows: TGTGCCAGCAGGACAGGATTGAGAAACACCATATATTTT. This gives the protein CASRTGLRNTIYF.

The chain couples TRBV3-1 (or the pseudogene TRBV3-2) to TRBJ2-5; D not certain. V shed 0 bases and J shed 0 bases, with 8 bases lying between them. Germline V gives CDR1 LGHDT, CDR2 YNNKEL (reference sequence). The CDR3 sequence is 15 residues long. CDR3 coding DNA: TGTGCCAGCAGCCAAGATGAGTTGTACCAAGAGACCCAGTACTTC. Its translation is CASSQDELYQETQYF.

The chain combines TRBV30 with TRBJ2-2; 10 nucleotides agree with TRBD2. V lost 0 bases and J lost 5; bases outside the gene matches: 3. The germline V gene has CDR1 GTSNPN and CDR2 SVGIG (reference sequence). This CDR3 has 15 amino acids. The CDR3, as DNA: TGTGCCTGGAGTGTACTAGCGGGGATGACCGGGGAGCTGTTTTTT. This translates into CAWSVLAGMTGELFF.

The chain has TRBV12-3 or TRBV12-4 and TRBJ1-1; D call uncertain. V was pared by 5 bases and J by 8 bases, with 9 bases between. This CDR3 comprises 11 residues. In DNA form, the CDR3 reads TGTGCCAGCAGTCGAGGAGTAGAAGCTTTCTTT. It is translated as CASSRGVEAFF.

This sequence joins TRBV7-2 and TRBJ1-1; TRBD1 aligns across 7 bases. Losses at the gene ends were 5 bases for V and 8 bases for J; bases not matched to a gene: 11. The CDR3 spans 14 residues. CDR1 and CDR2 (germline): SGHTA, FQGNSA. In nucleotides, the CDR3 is TGTGCCAGCAGCCCCGGCGTGACAGGGTTCGAAGCTTTCTTT. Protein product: CASSPGVTGFEAFF.